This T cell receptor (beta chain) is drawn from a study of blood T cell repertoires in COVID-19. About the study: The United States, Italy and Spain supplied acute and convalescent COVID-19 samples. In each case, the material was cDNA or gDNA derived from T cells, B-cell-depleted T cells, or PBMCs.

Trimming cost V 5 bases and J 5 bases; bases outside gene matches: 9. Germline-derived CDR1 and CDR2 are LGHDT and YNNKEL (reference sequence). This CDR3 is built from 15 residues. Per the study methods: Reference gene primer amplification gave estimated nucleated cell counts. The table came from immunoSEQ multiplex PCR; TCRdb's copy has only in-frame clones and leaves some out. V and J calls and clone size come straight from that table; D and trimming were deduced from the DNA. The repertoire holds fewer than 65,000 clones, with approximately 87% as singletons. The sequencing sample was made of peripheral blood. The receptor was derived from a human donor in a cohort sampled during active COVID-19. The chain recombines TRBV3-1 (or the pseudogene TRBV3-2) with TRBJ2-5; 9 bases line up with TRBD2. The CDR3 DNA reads TGTGCCAGCAGCGACTCCGCGGGGGGGCTGGAGACCCAGTACTTC. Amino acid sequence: CASSDSAGGLETQYF.